The 32 T cell receptor beta chains below all came from one sample that was sequenced in a study of blood T cell repertoires in COVID-19. Produced via immunoSEQ multiplex PCR; TCRdb's table is partial and in-frame only. The repertoire holds 45,000 or so clones, with more than 75% as singletons. The specimen sequenced was peripheral blood. These receptors originate from a man aged 40-49 years with COVID-19, enrolled during active disease.

V gene TRBV7-9 combines with J gene TRBJ1-4; TRBD1 might be the D (6 bases). The germline CDR1 and CDR2 sequences are SEHNR and FQNEAQ (reference sequence). The germline V and J ends were trimmed by 5 bases and 7 bases, with 11 bases remaining between them. The CDR3 is 13 residues long. The CDR3 region has the DNA TGTGCCAGCAGCGCGCTGACAGGTGAAAAACTGTTTTTT. It codes for CASSALTGEKLFF.

This rearrangement joins TRBV5-1 to TRBJ2-2; possible D gene TRBD2, 5 bases. Germline-derived CDR1 and CDR2 are SGHRS and YFSETQ. Between the trimmed V and J ends, which lost 3 bases and 3 bases, there was a span of 15 bases. The CDR3 sequence is 16 residues long. As DNA, the CDR3 is TGCGCCAGCAGCTCGGCAGGAGGTATTTACACCGGGGAGCTGTTTTTT. This translates into CASSSAGGIYTGELFF. Combining the CDR3 with reference TRBV5-1 and TRBJ2-2 gives the whole variable domain KAGVTQTPRYLIKTRGQQVTLSCSPISGHRSVSWYQQTPGQGLQFLFEYFSETQRNKGNFPGRFSGRQFSNSRSEMNVSTLELGDSALYLCASSSAGGIYTGELFFGEGSRLTVL.

The V call is TRBV30, the J call TRBJ2-1; 7 positions match TRBD2. CDR1 is GTSNPN and CDR2 is SVGIG in the germline V gene (reference sequence). There are 13 residues in the CDR3. V lost 1 base and J lost 9; bases outside the gene matches: 6. CDR3 amino acids: CAWSGWEGSEQFF. CDR3 nucleotide sequence: TGTGCCTGGAGTGGGTGGGAGGGCAGTGAGCAGTTCTTC.

The chain has TRBV11-3 and TRBJ2-3, with D tentatively TRBD1 (7 bases). Germline V gene lookup returns CDR1 SGHNT and CDR2 YENEEA. The CDR3 length is 15 residues. The V gene lost 5 bases and the J gene lost 2 bases, with 14 bases spanning the gap. CDR3 protein: CASSQGGLVTDTQYF. The CDR3 coding sequence is TGTGCCAGCAGCCAGGGGGGACTCGTCACAGATACGCAGTATTTT.

This clone ranks as medium-sized (0.01 to 0.1%). J is TRBJ2-1 and V is TRBV4-2; D is undetermined. Germline CDR1 is LGHNA and CDR2 is YNFKEQ. CDR3 size: 14 residues. Trimming took off 1 base at V and 2 bases at J, with 6 bases between the two ends. The CDR3 nucleotides read TGTGCCAGCAGCCAAGTTGAGGCCTACAATGAGCAGTTCTTC. It specifies CASSQVEAYNEQFF.

This clone was counted a single time. The chain recombines TRBV2 with TRBJ2-2, with 13 bases lining up with TRBD2. V trimming: 4 bases; J trimming: 6 bases; junction bases outside the gene matches: 2. Per germline, CDR1 SNHLY and CDR2 FYNNEI. The CDR3 runs 15 residues. The CDR3 loop is CASSVTSGGAGELFF. The DNA for the CDR3 is TGTGCCAGCAGTGTTACTAGCGGGGGGGCCGGGGAGCTGTTTTTT.

The V gene is TRBV11-2, the J gene TRBJ1-4; D unclear. CDR1 is SGHAT and CDR2 is FQNNGV in the germline V gene. The CDR3 runs to 16 residues. V lost 5 bases and J lost 0, with 13 bases in between. The DNA of the CDR3 is TGTGCCAGCAGCCAAACCGGGAGTGCAACTAATGAAAAACTGTTTTTT. This sequence encodes CASSQTGSATNEKLFF.

This clone was observed a single time. This chain connects TRBV11-3 to TRBJ2-3; 8 bases agree with TRBD2. Germline CDR1 SGHNT, CDR2 YENEEA. The CDR3 totals 15 residues. Unmatched junction bases numbered 3, after V lost 1 base and J lost 3 bases. CDR3 region: CASSLAGGLTDTQYF. Here the CDR3 DNA reads TGTGCCAGCAGCTTAGCGGGGGGGCTTACAGATACGCAGTATTTT.

V usage is TRBV5-4 and J usage is TRBJ2-5; no firm D call. Germline V gives CDR1 SGHNT, CDR2 YYREEE (reference sequence). Trimming removed 4 bases from V and 5 bases from J, with 12 bases in between. The CDR3 runs to 13 residues. CDR3 coding DNA: TGTGCCAGCAGCGAGGCCAGCCGGGAGACCCAGTACTTC. Its protein product is CASSEASRETQYF.

V is TRBV9 and J is TRBJ2-5; maybe TRBD2 (5 bases). Trimming left V 3 bases short and J 0 bases short, with 12 bases between. CDR1 and CDR2 (germline): SGDLS, YYNGEE. This CDR3 contains 15 residues. The CDR3 sequence is CASSAGWGNQETQYF. The CDR3 nucleotides are TGTGCCAGCAGCGCGGGATGGGGTAACCAAGAGACCCAGTACTTC.

The chain carries TRBV12-5 and TRBJ2-5, with 9 bases that match TRBD1. The V gene end was trimmed by 6 bases and the J gene end by 5 bases; junction bases not matched to a gene: 7. This CDR3 comprises 14 residues. Germline CDR1 and CDR2: LGHNT and FRNRAP. The CDR3 here is CASGPGQGRETQYF. The CDR3 DNA reads TGTGCTAGTGGACCAGGACAGGGGAGGGAGACCCAGTACTTC.

This clone was found once. This sequence joins TRBV4-1 and TRBJ2-2, with D tentatively TRBD2 (5 bases). Germline lookup yields CDR1 MGHRA and CDR2 YSYEKL. The CDR3 is 17 amino acids. V was cut by 1 base and J by 4 bases, with 16 bases left in between. The CDR3: CASSQVPLQAGTGELFF. The CDR3 DNA reads TGCGCCAGCAGCCAAGTCCCCCTGCAGGCGGGCACCGGGGAGCTGTTTTTT.

Here the CDR3 DNA reads TGTGCCAGCTTGGCCGGGGCAAGCGGGTACAATGAGCAGTTCTTC. Protein product: CASLAGASGYNEQFF. This sequence joins TRBV6-6 and TRBJ2-1; D is perhaps TRBD2 (6 bases). The CDR3 covers 15 residues. V gave up 8 bases and J gave up 4 bases, with 18 bases separating them. The germline V gene has CDR1 MNHNY and CDR2 SVGAGI (reference sequence).

The sample holds one count of this clone. The chain joins TRBV2 to TRBJ2-5; the match to TRBD1 covers 9 bases. Germline assignment: CDR1 SNHLY and CDR2 FYNNEI. V gave up 5 bases and J gave up 5 bases; unmatched junction bases: 3. The CDR3 runs to 13 residues. CDR3 in DNA: TGTGCCAGCAGTCTAGACAGGGGGGAGACCCAGTACTTC. This encodes CASSLDRGETQYF.

This chain joins TRBV19 and TRBJ1-5; the match to TRBD1 covers 7 bases. With 5 bases clipped from V and 4 bases from J, the junction kept 8 bases outside the gene matches. Germline CDR1 and CDR2: LNHDA and SQIVND (reference sequence). This CDR3 spans 15 amino acids. The CDR3 is CASSLQGKFNQPQHF. In nucleotides, the CDR3 is TGTGCCAGTAGTTTACAGGGGAAATTTAATCAGCCCCAGCATTTT.

The J gene is TRBJ2-2, the V gene TRBV9; weak D call: TRBD1 (5 bases). The CDR3 sequence is 13 residues long. With 6 bases removed from V and 1 base from J, the gap between germline ends came to 7 bases. Looked up from germline, CDR1 is SGDLS and CDR2 is YYNGEE. CDR3 amino acids: CASKDMNTGELFF. As DNA, the CDR3 is TGTGCCAGCAAGGACATGAACACCGGGGAGCTGTTTTTT.

In nucleotides, the CDR3 is TGCGCCAGCAGCTCGACAGAAACTAACTATGGCTACACCTTC. Amino acids: CASSSTETNYGYTF. This sequence joins TRBV5-1 and TRBJ1-2; tentative D call: TRBD1 (5 bases). The germline V gene encodes CDR1 SGHRS and CDR2 YFSETQ. V was pared by 3 bases and J by 0 bases, with 9 bases between. The CDR3 loop spans 14 amino acids. The variable domain in full, completed from reference TRBV5-1 and TRBJ1-2, reads KAGVTQTPRYLIKTRGQQVTLSCSPISGHRSVSWYQQTPGQGLQFLFEYFSETQRNKGNFPGRFSGRQFSNSRSEMNVSTLELGDSALYLCASSSTETNYGYTFGSGTRLTVV.

This clone was detected only once. The chain links TRBV30 to TRBJ2-2; tentative D call: TRBD2 (6 bases). Germline CDR1 reads GTSNPN; CDR2 reads SVGIG (reference sequence). The germline V and J ends were trimmed by 1 base and 5 bases, with 14 bases remaining between them. The CDR3 has 15 amino acids. The CDR3 loop is CAWSAPAGKTGELFF. The CDR3 DNA sequence: TGTGCCTGGAGTGCACCGGCGGGGAAAACCGGGGAGCTGTTTTTT.

This clone occurred once. CDR3 sequence reads: CASSQTLKQQGTDTQYF. CDR3 DNA sequence: TGTGCCAGCAGCCAAACACTGAAACAACAGGGAACAGATACGCAGTATTTT. This chain connects TRBV3-1 (or the pseudogene TRBV3-2) to TRBJ2-3, with a possible D match to TRBD1 (6 bases). V was cut by 2 bases and J by 3 bases, with 18 bases left in between. Germline lookup yields CDR1 LGHDT and CDR2 YNNKEL (reference sequence). The CDR3 runs to 17 residues.

DNA of the CDR3: TGTGCCAGCAGTGTCGGGGGTTTCTCTGGCTACACCTTC. This translates into CASSVGGFSGYTF. This chain uses TRBV12-3 or TRBV12-4 with TRBJ1-2, with TRBD1 as a possible D gene (5 bases). Trimming took 5 bases from V and 7 from J, leaving 14 bases between them. This CDR3 has 13 residues.

This chain connects TRBV7-2 to TRBJ2-7; 7 positions agree with TRBD1. Germline CDR1 reads SGHTA; CDR2 reads FQGNSA. The CDR3 has 13 residues. Unmatched junction bases numbered 4, after V lost 5 bases and J lost 3 bases. CDR3 nucleotide sequence: TGTGCCAGCAGCAACCGACAGGGCTACGAGCAGTACTTC. It translates to CASSNRQGYEQYF.

This sequence joins TRBV6-5 and TRBJ2-7; D not certain. Trimming took off 5 bases at V and 4 bases at J, with 9 bases between the two ends. In germline, CDR1 is MNHEY, CDR2 SVGAGI. CDR3 length: 12 amino acids. This chain's CDR3 is CASSTPGYEQYF. The CDR3 DNA is TGTGCCAGCAGTACCCCAGGATACGAGCAGTACTTC.

The V call is TRBV7-6, the J call TRBJ1-4, with a weak D call TRBD1 (5 bases). The V gene lost 5 bases and the J gene lost 7 bases, with 17 bases spanning the gap. Germline V gene lookup returns CDR1 SGHVS and CDR2 FNYEAQ. The CDR3 extends over 15 amino acids. The CDR3 bases are TGTGCCAGCAGCCCTTTCGGGGGATTCGGTGAAAAACTGTTTTTT. This sequence encodes CASSPFGGFGEKLFF.

This clone was recorded once. The chain links TRBV15 to TRBJ1-1; the match to TRBD1 covers 9 bases. Germline CDR1 and CDR2: LNHNV and YYDKDF (reference sequence). V gave up 0 bases and J gave up 0 bases; unmatched junction bases: 5. The CDR3 loop spans 17 amino acids. The CDR3 bases are TGTGCCACCAGCAGAGACGGTGGGACAGGGTTGAACACTGAAGCTTTCTTT. Translated: CATSRDGGTGLNTEAFF.

The rearrangement links TRBV5-1 to TRBJ2-7, with 8 bases aligning to TRBD1. V was pared by 0 bases and J by 5 bases, with 4 bases of the junction left unmatched. This CDR3 is built from 14 residues. Germline V gives CDR1 SGHRS, CDR2 YFSETQ. CDR3 coding DNA: TGCGCCAGCAGCTTGGCGGGACAGGTGAACGAGCAGTACTTC. Translating gives CASSLAGQVNEQYF.

V and J are TRBV28 and TRBJ2-7; TRBD2 aligns across 16 bases. J lost 1 base, V lost 6 bases, and 9 bases had no gene match. This CDR3 is 18 amino acids long. CDR1 is MDHEN and CDR2 is SYDVKM in the germline V gene. CDR3 protein: CASSLWGLAGGPSYEQYF. The CDR3 DNA follows: TGTGCCAGCAGCCTATGGGGACTAGCGGGGGGGCCATCCTACGAGCAGTACTTC. The entire variable domain, with the rest obtained from reference TRBV28 and TRBJ2-7, is as follows: DVKVTQSSRYLVKRTGEKVFLECVQDMDHENMFWYRQDPGLGLRLIYFSYDVKMKEKGDIPEGYSVSREKKERFSLILESASTNQTSMYLCASSLWGLAGGPSYEQYFGPGTRLTVT.

The chain joins TRBV25-1 to TRBJ1-2; 9 bases are shared with TRBD1. The germline gives CDR1 MGHDK, CDR2 SYGVNS. The CDR3 runs 13 residues. V trimming: 4 bases; J trimming: 5 bases; junction bases outside the gene matches: 2. The CDR3 DNA follows: TGTGCCAGCAGTGGGACAGGGGCTTATGGCTACACCTTC. Encoded protein: CASSGTGAYGYTF.

The rearrangement links TRBV3-1 (or the pseudogene TRBV3-2) to TRBJ2-2; 7 bases match TRBD2. The V gene's germline CDR1 is LGHDT and CDR2 YNNKEL (reference sequence). The junction had 3 bases not matched to a gene; V was cut back by 1 base and J by 4 bases. This CDR3 spans 15 amino acids. CDR3 sequence reads: CASSQGTRVTGELFF. In nucleotides, the CDR3 is TGTGCCAGCAGCCAAGGGACTAGAGTCACCGGGGAGCTGTTTTTT.

J is TRBJ1-3 and V is TRBV6-6; tentatively, D is TRBD1 (6 bases). Trimming stripped 0 bases from V and 4 bases from J, with 13 bases between. CDR3 size: 16 residues. Germline values: CDR1 MNHNY, CDR2 SVGAGI (reference sequence). The CDR3 sequence: CASSYSGGADGNTIYF. CDR3 in DNA: TGTGCCAGCAGTTACTCTGGGGGGGCGGACGGAAACACCATATATTTT.

The chain couples TRBV7-2 to TRBJ1-4; TRBD1 is a possible D gene (6 bases). V was clipped by 5 bases and J by 12 bases, with 16 bases between them. This CDR3 has 13 residues. The germline gives CDR1 SGHTA, CDR2 FQGNSA. The CDR3 DNA reads as TGTGCCAGCAGCCCAACAGGGTTTGGGGAACTGTTTTTT. Translation gives CASSPTGFGELFF.

This clone was seen just once. This chain's CDR3 is CASSSTSGGAEEQFF. The CDR3 nucleotides are TGTGCCAGCAGTTCGACTAGCGGGGGGGCGGAGGAGCAGTTCTTC. The rearrangement uses TRBV28 and TRBJ2-1; 14 nucleotides line up with TRBD2. The CDR3 length is 15 residues. CDR1 and CDR2 from the germline V gene are MDHEN and SYDVKM. After removal of 4 bases from V and 10 bases from J, the junction contained 6 bases not matched to a gene.

J is TRBJ1-2 and V is TRBV5-8; 9 bases align to TRBD1. Unmatched junction bases numbered 7, after V lost 4 bases and J lost 3 bases. Germline V gene sequence: CDR1 SGHTS, CDR2 YDEGEE. The CDR3 has 15 amino acids. The CDR3 nucleotides read TGTGCCAGCAGCCTGGTGGGGACAGGGTACTATGGCTACACCTTC. This gives the protein CASSLVGTGYYGYTF.